These 23 T cell receptor beta chains were all obtained from the same sample, sequenced in a study of PD-1 blockade in mismatch repair-deficient tumors (dated by TCRdb to the late 2010s). Library method: the immunoSEQ multiplex PCR assay. TCRdb limited this immuneACCESS table to in-frame rearrangements with V and J called. A share of clones is missing; checked studies link under half to unresolved V genes, and the rest is unexplained. For this sample there are roughly 15,000 clones; roughly 86% appear just once. The top ten constitute under 6% of the sample. Their antigens are not known. The time point label on this specimen signifies: roughly 11-day in vitro stimulation with candidate neoantigen peptide 6. Sequencing was performed on cells cultured in vitro, taken from a patient treated with pembrolizumab. The source is an adult with mismatch repair-deficient cancer.

This chain connects TRBV7-8 to TRBJ2-1, with D possibly being TRBD1 (5 bases). V was cut by 1 base and J by 2 bases, with 12 bases left in between. Per the germline V gene, CDR1 is SGHVS and CDR2 is FQNEAQ. The CDR3 extends over 16 amino acids. CDR3: CASSLGQGSPYNEQFF. CDR3 coding DNA: TGTGCCAGCAGCTTAGGCCAGGGTTCCCCCTACAATGAGCAGTTCTTC.

This chain connects TRBV7-3 to TRBJ2-1; 7 bases line up with TRBD2. The CDR3 extends over 15 amino acids. The trim removed 5 bases at V and 0 bases at J, leaving 4 bases unmatched. In germline, CDR1 is SGHTA, CDR2 FQGTGA. The CDR3 DNA is TGTGCCAGCAGCGTTCTAGCGGACTCCTACAATGAGCAGTTCTTC. Translation: CASSVLADSYNEQFF.

The chain combines TRBV9 with TRBJ2-2, with D possibly matching TRBD2 (6 bases). The ends were cut back, 0 bases at V and 3 bases at J, with 9 bases in the middle. The CDR3 contains 15 residues. The germline V gene has CDR1 SGDLS and CDR2 YYNGEE. The CDR3 DNA reads TGTGCCAGCAGCGTAGGGAGCGGGTACACCGGGGAGCTGTTTTTT. This gives the protein CASSVGSGYTGELFF.

CDR3 in amino acids: CASSLTRINTEAFF. For the CDR3, the DNA is TGTGCCAGCAGTTTAACCAGGATAAACACTGAAGCTTTCTTT. The chain combines TRBV28 with TRBJ1-1; D call uncertain. The germline V gene has CDR1 MDHEN and CDR2 SYDVKM. Trimming left V 2 bases short and J 2 bases short, with 9 bases between. The CDR3 loop spans 14 amino acids.

The rearrangement uses TRBV5-1 and TRBJ2-2; 8 nucleotides align to TRBD2. V shed 5 bases and J 2 bases; nucleotides not matched to a gene: 2. The CDR3 covers 14 residues. Germline CDR1 and CDR2: SGHRS and YFSETQ. CDR3 DNA sequence: TGCGCCAGCAGACTAGCGGCAAACACCGGGGAGCTGTTTTTT. Translating it yields CASRLAANTGELFF.

The sample holds one count of this clone. The DNA of the CDR3 is TGTGCCAGCAGTTTTAGCGGGAGCACAGATACGCAGTATTTT. Protein sequence: CASSFSGSTDTQYF. The V call is TRBV25-1, the J call TRBJ2-3; 7 nucleotides align to TRBD2. J lost 0 bases, V lost 5 bases, and 2 bases had no gene match. The germline V gene encodes CDR1 MGHDK and CDR2 SYGVNS. This CDR3 comprises 14 residues.

The chain is built from TRBV7-3 and TRBJ1-1; D call uncertain. The germline V gene encodes CDR1 SGHTA and CDR2 FQGTGA. V lost 5 bases, J lost 0 bases, and 7 bases lay in between. The CDR3 sequence is 13 residues long. CDR3 DNA sequence: TGTGCCAGCAGCCCTGCGATGAACACTGAAGCTTTCTTT. Amino acids: CASSPAMNTEAFF.

The chain has TRBV7-3 and TRBJ2-7, with 10 bases lining up with TRBD2. J was trimmed by 3 bases and V by 2 bases; bases with no gene match: 1. This CDR3 is 14 amino acids long. Germline V gene data show CDR1 as SGHTA and CDR2 as FQGTGA. The CDR3 DNA reads TGTGCCAGCAGCTTATCTAGCGGGAGCTACGAGCAGTACTTC. This sequence encodes CASSLSSGSYEQYF.

The V gene is TRBV7-2, the J gene TRBJ1-1; D gene uncertain. CDR1 is SGHTA, CDR2 FQGNSA, per germline. The CDR3 loop spans 14 amino acids. V gave up 3 bases and J gave up 1 base, with 9 bases separating them. CDR3: CASSFQTQNTEAFF. CDR3 nucleotides: TGTGCCAGCAGCTTCCAGACTCAGAACACTGAAGCTTTCTTT.

This chain joins TRBV6-6 and TRBJ2-7; D gene uncertain. V was shortened by 5 bases and J by 1 base, with 9 bases between the two germline ends. This CDR3 has 13 amino acids. Germline CDR1 reads MNHNY; CDR2 reads SVGAGI (reference sequence). The CDR3 loop is CASSNRESYEQYF. CDR3 in DNA: TGTGCCAGCAGTAACAGAGAGTCCTACGAGCAGTACTTC.

This clone showed up just a few times. The J gene is TRBJ1-1, the V gene TRBV6-6; D is possibly TRBD1 (6 bases). V was pared by 8 bases and J by 1 base, with 11 bases between. Germline-derived CDR1 and CDR2 are MNHNY and SVGAGI (reference sequence). This CDR3 has 13 residues. CDR3 in DNA: TGTGCCAGCGTAATACAGGGGAACACTGAAGCTTTCTTT. Translating gives CASVIQGNTEAFF.

V usage is TRBV9 and J usage is TRBJ2-3; D perhaps matches TRBD1 (6 bases). Germline CDR1 reads SGDLS; CDR2 reads YYNGEE. Trimming cost V 1 base and J 5 bases, with 14 bases left between them. The CDR3 consists of 15 residues. The CDR3 sequence: CASSVQGSKGDTQYF. CDR3 DNA: TGTGCCAGCAGCGTACAGGGGAGCAAGGGAGATACGCAGTATTTT.

This chain connects TRBV30 to TRBJ1-1; possibly TRBD1 for D (5 bases). Trimming removed 2 bases at V and 4 bases at J, with 14 bases between. CDR3 length: 14 residues. CDR1 is GTSNPN and CDR2 is SVGIG in the germline V gene (reference sequence). CDR3 bases: TGTGCCTGGAGTCAACGCGAGGGGTTCACTGAAGCTTTCTTT. Its translation is CAWSQREGFTEAFF.

The rearrangement uses TRBV28 and TRBJ1-2; TRBD1 matches at 7 bases. The junction had 10 bases not matched to a gene; V was cut back by 3 bases and J by 6 bases. The length of the CDR3 is 15 residues. Germline lookup yields CDR1 MDHEN and CDR2 SYDVKM. The CDR3 sequence: CASSFSRGGIDGYTF. CDR3 bases: TGTGCCAGCAGTTTTTCTAGAGGGGGCATCGATGGCTACACCTTC.

This clone was counted between two and nine times. This rearrangement joins TRBV5-1 to TRBJ2-2; no firm D call. Germline V gene lookup returns CDR1 SGHRS and CDR2 YFSETQ. The CDR3 is made up of 13 amino acids. Trimming left V 1 base short and J 7 bases short, with 8 bases between. The CDR3 DNA reads TGCGCCAGCAGCTTGTCAGTAGGCGGGGAGCTGTTTTTT. This gives the protein CASSLSVGGELFF.

This chain joins TRBV7-3 and TRBJ2-3; a weak D match, TRBD1 (5 bases). Deletions cut 2 bases from V and 0 bases from J, with 15 bases between. Per germline, CDR1 SGHTA and CDR2 FQGTGA. The CDR3 runs 17 residues. The CDR3 here is CASSLEAFRGSTDTQYF. Here the CDR3 DNA reads TGTGCCAGCAGCTTAGAAGCGTTTAGGGGTAGCACAGATACGCAGTATTTT.

The rearrangement joins TRBV7-3 to TRBJ1-1; D may be TRBD1 (5 bases). With 0 bases removed from V and 1 base from J, the gap between germline ends came to 9 bases. The CDR3 spans 15 residues. The germline V gene encodes CDR1 SGHTA and CDR2 FQGTGA. The DNA of the CDR3 is TGTGCCAGCAGCTTAACAGGGGTTCCGAACACTGAAGCTTTCTTT. Translation gives CASSLTGVPNTEAFF.

The chain employs TRBV18 and TRBJ1-1; 7 bases agree with TRBD1. Germline V CDR1 and CDR2: KGHSH, LQKENI. The CDR3 totals 15 residues. V shed 2 bases, J shed 1 base, and the junction held 4 bases outside the gene matches. Written as DNA, the CDR3 is TGTGCCAGCTCACCAAATTCAGGGGGGAACACTGAAGCTTTCTTT. This gives the protein CASSPNSGGNTEAFF.

The rearrangement links TRBV2 to TRBJ1-5; perhaps TRBD1 as D (6 bases). The CDR3 has 14 residues. V lost 8 bases, J lost 4 bases, and 15 bases lay in between. The germline V gene has CDR1 SNHLY and CDR2 FYNNEI. CDR3 sequence (DNA): TGTGCCAGCGGTCCAGACAGGTTAAATCAGCCCCAGCATTTT. The encoded protein is CASGPDRLNQPQHF.

V gene TRBV27 combines with J gene TRBJ2-7; D is possibly TRBD1 (6 bases). The CDR3 runs 14 residues. CDR1 and CDR2 from the germline V gene are MNHEY and SMNVEV (reference sequence). The V end lost 3 bases, the J end lost 6 bases, and 15 bases lay between the germline ends. CDR3 sequence: CASSFGIGGSEQYF. For the CDR3, the DNA is TGTGCCAGCAGTTTCGGTATAGGGGGATCCGAGCAGTACTTC.

This clone has just a few counts. The rearrangement uses TRBV4-2 and TRBJ2-7; 10 nucleotides align to TRBD2. Germline V gene lookup returns CDR1 LGHNA and CDR2 YNFKEQ. The CDR3 is 15 residues long. After removal of 5 bases from V and 2 bases from J, the junction contained 6 bases not matched to a gene. In nucleotides, the CDR3 is TGTGCCAGCAGCGAGACTAGCGGGCCCACCTACGAGCAGTACTTC. Protein: CASSETSGPTYEQYF.

This rearrangement joins TRBV7-9 to TRBJ1-2, with unresolved D. V was pared by 1 base and J by 8 bases, with 8 bases between. The CDR3 runs 12 residues. Germline V gene sequence: CDR1 SEHNR, CDR2 FQNEAQ (reference sequence). The CDR3 is CASSLGMRGYTF. The CDR3 DNA follows: TGTGCCAGCAGCTTAGGGATGCGCGGCTACACCTTC.

The chain links TRBV5-8 to TRBJ2-3, with unresolved D. Trimming took off 4 bases at V and 1 base at J, with 7 bases between the two ends. CDR3 length: 13 amino acids. Looked up from germline, CDR1 is SGHTS and CDR2 is YDEGEE. In DNA form, the CDR3 reads TGTGCCAGCAGCCCAGAGGGCACAGATACGCAGTATTTT. The encoded protein is CASSPEGTDTQYF.